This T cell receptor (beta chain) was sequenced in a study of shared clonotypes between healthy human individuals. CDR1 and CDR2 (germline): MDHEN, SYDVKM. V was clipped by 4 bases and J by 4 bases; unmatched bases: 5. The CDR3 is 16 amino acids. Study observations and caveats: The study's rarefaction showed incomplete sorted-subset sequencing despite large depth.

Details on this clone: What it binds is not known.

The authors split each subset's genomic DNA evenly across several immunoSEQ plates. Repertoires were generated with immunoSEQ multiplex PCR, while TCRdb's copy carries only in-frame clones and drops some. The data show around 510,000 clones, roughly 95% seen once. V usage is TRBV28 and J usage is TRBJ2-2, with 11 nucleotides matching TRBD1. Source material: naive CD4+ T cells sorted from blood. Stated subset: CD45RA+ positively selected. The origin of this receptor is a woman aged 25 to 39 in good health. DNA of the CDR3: TGTGCCAGCAGTTACCTCGGGACAGGGGGCACCGGGGAGCTGTTTTTT. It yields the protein CASSYLGTGGTGELFF.